A selection of T cell receptor beta chains follows, all from one sample in a study of blood T cell repertoires in COVID-19. Here immunoSEQ multiplex PCR was the method, and the copy in TCRdb shows in-frame clones only, minus some. The sample lists 5,500 to 7,000 clones, more than 75% seen once, with roughly 7% in the top ten. Material for sequencing was peripheral blood. The receptors shown here come from a human donor in a cohort sampled during active COVID-19. Each CDR3 is given with its conserved first and last residue. Each record gives: clone size, V gene, J gene, D gene, CDR3 DNA, CDR3 protein. D genes are given only for firm matches. Clone size is stated in some rows and not others, as once, few, many or a class when expanded.

>NA|TRBV12-5|TRBJ2-3|TRBD2
TGTGCTAGTGATTGGAGACCCGGGACTAGCGGGGGGGCCACAGATACGCAGTATTTT
CASDWRPGTSGGATDTQYF
>NA|TRBV11-2|TRBJ2-4|NA
TGTGCCAGCAGCTTAGGGGTGGATAAGGCGGACATTCAGTACTTC
CASSLGVDKADIQYF
>once|TRBV25-1|TRBJ1-2|NA
TGTGCCAGCAGTGACCCCACAGATTCTAATGGCTACACCTTC
CASSDPTDSNGYTF
>few|TRBV6-5|TRBJ1-2|NA
TGTGCCAGCAGTTACTACAGGGAGACCGGCTACACCTTC
CASSYYRETGYTF
>NA|TRBV16|TRBJ1-5|NA
TGTGCCAGCAGCCAACAACAGGGAAATCAGCCCCAGCATTTT
CASSQQQGNQPQHF
>NA|TRBV6-6|TRBJ2-3|TRBD2
TGTGCCAGCAGGGCTAGCGGAAACACAGATACGCAGTATTTT
CASRASGNTDTQYF
>NA|TRBV25-1|TRBJ2-7|NA
TGTGCCAGCAGTGTGGGGGCCAACTACGAGCAGTACTTC
CASSVGANYEQYF
>NA|TRBV3-1/TRBV3-2|TRBJ2-5|TRBD2
TGTGCCAGCGGGGGACTAGCCCACCAAGAGACCCAGTACTTC
CASGGLAHQETQYF
>NA|TRBV5-1|TRBJ2-5|NA
TGCGCCAGCAGCTTGGGGACTCTCCAAGAGACCCAGTACTTC
CASSLGTLQETQYF
>NA|TRBV6-6|TRBJ1-1|NA
TGTGCCAGCAGTCGCCGTAACACTGAAGCTTTCTTT
CASSRRNTEAFF
>NA|TRBV28|TRBJ2-3|NA
TGTGCCAGCACCGACTACGGGACAGATACGCAGTATTTT
CASTDYGTDTQYF
>NA|TRBV19|TRBJ2-6|NA
TGTGCCAGTAGTCACCTCCCGCAGGTCTCTGGGGCCAACGTCCTGACTTTC
CASSHLPQVSGANVLTF
>NA|TRBV15|TRBJ2-2|TRBD2
TGTGCCACCAGTAAGCGACTAGCTCAGCCCGGGGAGCTGTTTTTT
CATSKRLAQPGELFF
>NA|TRBV10-3|TRBJ2-7|NA
TGTGCCATCCCGGACAGAGTGGCCGAGCAGTACTTC
CAIPDRVAEQYF
>NA|TRBV5-1|TRBJ2-3|TRBD2
TGCGCCAGCAGCTTGGAGGCTAGCGGTAGCACAGATACGCAGTATTTT
CASSLEASGSTDTQYF
>NA|TRBV6-6|TRBJ2-2|TRBD1
TGTGCCAGCACCAGAGACAGGGATCACACCGGGGAGCTGTTTTTT
CASTRDRDHTGELFF
>NA|TRBV4-3|TRBJ2-7|NA
TGCGCCAGCAGCCAAGGATGGCCAGGGGCCTACGAGCAGTACTTC
CASSQGWPGAYEQYF
>once|TRBV7-8|TRBJ2-3|NA
TGTGCCAGCAGCTTTAGGGGCAGCCTCCGAACCGATACGCAGTATTTT
CASSFRGSLRTDTQYF
>NA|TRBV28|TRBJ2-3|NA
TGTGCCAGCAGTTTACCGGGGTGGGGCACAGATACGCAGTATTTT
CASSLPGWGTDTQYF
>NA|TRBV27|TRBJ2-3|TRBD1
TGTGCCAGCAGTCCCCTACGGACAGGGCTCACAGATACGCAGTATTTT
CASSPLRTGLTDTQYF
>NA|TRBV6-2/TRBV6-3|TRBJ2-2|TRBD2
TGTGCCAGCAGTGAGCGGGGGGGGAACACCGGGGAGCTGTTTTTT
CASSERGGNTGELFF
>NA|TRBV9|TRBJ2-7|NA
TGTGCCAGCAGCGTACGGACATTCTCCTACGAGCAGTACTTC
CASSVRTFSYEQYF
>NA|TRBV5-1|TRBJ2-3|TRBD2
TGCGCCAGCAGCTCCCCTAGCGGGAGCTCAGATACGCAGTATTTT
CASSSPSGSSDTQYF
>NA|TRBV10-3|TRBJ2-7|TRBD1
TGTGCCCACAACCCGACAGGGGACGTCTACGAGCAGTACTTC
CAHNPTGDVYEQYF
>NA|TRBV11-1|TRBJ2-1|TRBD2
TGTGCCAGCAGTTCGACCTCGGGACTAGCGGGAGCTGAGCAGTTCTTC
CASSSTSGLAGAEQFF
>NA|TRBV6-5|TRBJ2-1|TRBD2
TGTGCCAGCCAAGAATACAGTGGGACTAGTGAGTTCTTC
CASQEYSGTSEFF
>NA|TRBV3-1/TRBV3-2|TRBJ2-2|TRBD2
TGTGCCAGCAGCCAAGTGAGGACTAGCGGTGGCGGGGAGCTGTTTTTT
CASSQVRTSGGGELFF
>NA|TRBV7-9|TRBJ1-5|NA
TGTGCCAGCAGTCGCGTCGACACCGGCGGCAATCAGCCCCAGCATTTT
CASSRVDTGGNQPQHF
>once|TRBV7-6|TRBJ2-5|TRBD2
TGTGCCAGCAGCTTAGCGGTTGCTAGCGGGATAATAACCCAAGAGACCCAGTACTTC
CASSLAVASGIITQETQYF
>NA|TRBV9|TRBJ2-6|NA
TGTGCCAGCAGCGCTTCCGGGGCCAACGTCCTGACTTTC
CASSASGANVLTF
>NA|TRBV19|TRBJ1-1|NA
TGTGCCAGTAGTATTAAGGTCCGAGGCACTGAAGCTTTCTTT
CASSIKVRGTEAFF
>NA|TRBV5-8|TRBJ2-1|TRBD1
TGTGCCAGCAGGCAGACAGGGTCCGATAGAGTATTCTACAATGAGCAGTTCTTC
CASRQTGSDRVFYNEQFF
>NA|TRBV5-1|TRBJ2-1|NA
TGCGCCAGCAGCTCCATCCCCCTTGGGCTAGGGGACAATGAGCAGTTCTTC
CASSSIPLGLGDNEQFF
>NA|TRBV11-2|TRBJ2-7|NA
TGTGCCAGCAGCCCCAGGCCTGGATCCTACGAGCAGTACTTC
CASSPRPGSYEQYF
>once|TRBV9|TRBJ2-7|NA
TGTGCCAGCAGCGTAGAAATCGGGGGTTCCTACGAGCAGTACTTC
CASSVEIGGSYEQYF
>NA|TRBV3-1/TRBV3-2|TRBJ1-3|NA
TGTGCCAGCAGCCCGCCTGAGCCTGAATTAAACACCATATATTTT
CASSPPEPELNTIYF
>once|TRBV5-6|TRBJ1-2|NA
TGTGCCAGCAGCTTAGTGTCAGGTTTTAGCTATGGCTACACCTTC
CASSLVSGFSYGYTF
>once|TRBV24-1|TRBJ1-5|NA
TGTGCCACCAGAGACAACCACAGGTCAGGGAAGGTTCAGCCCCAGCATTTT
CATRDNHRSGKVQPQHF
>NA|TRBV6-5|TRBJ2-1|NA
TGTGCCAGCAGACACGACACCAGGGGGGACAATGAGCAGTTCTTC
CASRHDTRGDNEQFF